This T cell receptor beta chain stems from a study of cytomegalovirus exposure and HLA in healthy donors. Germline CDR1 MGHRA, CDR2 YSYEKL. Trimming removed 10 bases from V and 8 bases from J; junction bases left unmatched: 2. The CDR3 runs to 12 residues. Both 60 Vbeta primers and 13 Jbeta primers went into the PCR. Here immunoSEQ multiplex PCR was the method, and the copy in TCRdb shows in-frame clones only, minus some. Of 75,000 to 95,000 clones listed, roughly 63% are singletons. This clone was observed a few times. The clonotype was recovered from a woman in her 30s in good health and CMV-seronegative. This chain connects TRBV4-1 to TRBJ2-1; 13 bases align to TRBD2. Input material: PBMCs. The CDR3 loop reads CATGTSGDEQFF. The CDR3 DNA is TGCGCCACCGGGACTAGCGGGGATGAGCAGTTCTTC.